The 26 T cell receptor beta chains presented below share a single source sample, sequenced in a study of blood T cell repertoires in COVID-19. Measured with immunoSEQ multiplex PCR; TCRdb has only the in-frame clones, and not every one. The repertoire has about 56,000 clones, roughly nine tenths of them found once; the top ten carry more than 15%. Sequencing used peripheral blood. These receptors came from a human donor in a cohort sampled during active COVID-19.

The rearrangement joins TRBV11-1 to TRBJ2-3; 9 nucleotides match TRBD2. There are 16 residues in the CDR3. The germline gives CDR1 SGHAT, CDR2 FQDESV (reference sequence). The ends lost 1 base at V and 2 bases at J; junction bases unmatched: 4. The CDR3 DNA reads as TGTGCCAGCAGCTTAGGCGGGGGGGGCTACACAGATACGCAGTATTTT. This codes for CASSLGGGGYTDTQYF.

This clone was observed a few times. The CDR3 spells CASSPVNEQFF. The CDR3 DNA sequence: TGTGCCAGCAGCCCCGTCAATGAGCAGTTCTTC. The chain couples TRBV7-9 to TRBJ2-1; D not resolved. Trimming shortened V by 5 bases and J by 6 bases, and 5 bases separated the two germline ends. The CDR3 runs 11 residues. From germline, CDR1 is SEHNR and CDR2 FQNEAQ (reference sequence).

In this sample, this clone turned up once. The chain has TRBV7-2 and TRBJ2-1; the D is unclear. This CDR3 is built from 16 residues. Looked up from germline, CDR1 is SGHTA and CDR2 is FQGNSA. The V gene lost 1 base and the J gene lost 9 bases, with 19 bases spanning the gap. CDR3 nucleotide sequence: TGTGCCAGCAGCTTAGTAGGCGTTTTGGGCCAATCTGAGCAGTTCTTC. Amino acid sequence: CASSLVGVLGQSEQFF.

The CDR3 DNA is TGTGCCAGCAGTTACCGGGACAGGAATCAGCCCCAGCATTTT. This encodes CASSYRDRNQPQHF. V gene TRBV6-2 or TRBV6-3 combines with J gene TRBJ1-5; 8 nucleotides align to TRBD1. The junction had 1 base not matched to a gene; V was cut back by 2 bases and J by 4 bases. Germline V lookup: CDR1 MNHEY, CDR2 SVGEGT. This CDR3 has 14 amino acids.

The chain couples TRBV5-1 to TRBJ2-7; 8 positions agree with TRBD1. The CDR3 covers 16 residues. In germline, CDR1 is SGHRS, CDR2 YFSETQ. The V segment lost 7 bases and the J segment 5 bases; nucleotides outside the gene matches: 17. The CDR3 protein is CASRYEGGQGGHEQYF. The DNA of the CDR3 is TGCGCCAGCCGATACGAGGGAGGACAGGGTGGGCACGAGCAGTACTTC.

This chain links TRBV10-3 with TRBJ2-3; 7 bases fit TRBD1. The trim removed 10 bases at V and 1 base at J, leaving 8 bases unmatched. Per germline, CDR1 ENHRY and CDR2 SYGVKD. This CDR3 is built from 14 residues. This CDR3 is CATSRDRGTDTQYF. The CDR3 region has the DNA TGTGCCACGAGCCGGGACAGAGGCACAGATACGCAGTATTTT.

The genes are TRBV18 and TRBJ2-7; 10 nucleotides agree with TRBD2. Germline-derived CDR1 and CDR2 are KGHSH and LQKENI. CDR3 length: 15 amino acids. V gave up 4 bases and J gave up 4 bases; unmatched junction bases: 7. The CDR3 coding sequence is TGTGCCAGCTCACTCGGACTAGCGGATGTGTACGAGCAGTACTTC. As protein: CASSLGLADVYEQYF.

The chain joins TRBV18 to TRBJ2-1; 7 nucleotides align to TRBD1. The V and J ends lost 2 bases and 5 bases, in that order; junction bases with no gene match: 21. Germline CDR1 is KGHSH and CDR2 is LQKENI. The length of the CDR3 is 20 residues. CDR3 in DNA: TGTGCCAGCTCACCAACTTACCCACCCAAGTCCGGACAGGCTGACAATGAGCAGTTCTTC. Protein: CASSPTYPPKSGQADNEQFF.

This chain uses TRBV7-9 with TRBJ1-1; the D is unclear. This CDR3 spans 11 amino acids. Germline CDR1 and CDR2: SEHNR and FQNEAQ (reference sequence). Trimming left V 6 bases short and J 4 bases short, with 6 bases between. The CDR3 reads CASRSSTEAFF. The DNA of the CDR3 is TGTGCCAGCAGATCTTCCACTGAAGCTTTCTTT.

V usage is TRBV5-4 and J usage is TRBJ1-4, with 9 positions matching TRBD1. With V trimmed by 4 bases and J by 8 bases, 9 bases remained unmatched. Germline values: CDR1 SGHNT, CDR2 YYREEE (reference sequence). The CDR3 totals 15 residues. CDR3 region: CASSLTGTGKEKLFF. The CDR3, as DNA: TGTGCCAGCAGCCTCACCGGGACAGGGAAGGAAAAACTGTTTTTT.

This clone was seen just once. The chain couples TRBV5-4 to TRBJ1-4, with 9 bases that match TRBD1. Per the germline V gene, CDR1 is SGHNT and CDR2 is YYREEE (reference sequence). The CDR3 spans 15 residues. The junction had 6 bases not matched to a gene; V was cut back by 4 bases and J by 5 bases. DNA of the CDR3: TGTGCCAGCAGCCGAAGGACAGGGGAGAATGAAAAACTGTTTTTT. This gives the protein CASSRRTGENEKLFF.

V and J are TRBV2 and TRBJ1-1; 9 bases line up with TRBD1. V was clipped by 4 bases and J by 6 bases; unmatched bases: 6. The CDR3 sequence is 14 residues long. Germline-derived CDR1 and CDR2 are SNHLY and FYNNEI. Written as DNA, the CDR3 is TGTGCCAGCAGTGTGAAACAGGGGGCGGCTGAAGCTTTCTTT. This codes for CASSVKQGAAEAFF.

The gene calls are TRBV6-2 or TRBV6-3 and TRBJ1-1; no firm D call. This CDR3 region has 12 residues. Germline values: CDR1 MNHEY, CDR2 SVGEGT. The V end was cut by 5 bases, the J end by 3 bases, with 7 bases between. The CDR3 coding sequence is TGTGCCAGCAGTGTCCAGTACACTGAAGCTTTCTTT. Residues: CASSVQYTEAFF.

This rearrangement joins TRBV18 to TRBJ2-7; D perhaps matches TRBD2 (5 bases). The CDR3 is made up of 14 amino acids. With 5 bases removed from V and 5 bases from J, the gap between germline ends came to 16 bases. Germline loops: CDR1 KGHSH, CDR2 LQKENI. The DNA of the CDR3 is TGTGCCAGCTCATACACTAGTCTCTCAAACGAGCAGTACTTC. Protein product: CASSYTSLSNEQYF. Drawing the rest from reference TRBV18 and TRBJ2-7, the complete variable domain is NAGVMQNPRHLVRRRGQEARLRCSPMKGHSHVYWYRQLPEEGLKFMVYLQKENIIDESGMPKERFSAEFPKEGPSILRIQQVVRGDSAAYFCASSYTSLSNEQYFGPGTRLTVT.

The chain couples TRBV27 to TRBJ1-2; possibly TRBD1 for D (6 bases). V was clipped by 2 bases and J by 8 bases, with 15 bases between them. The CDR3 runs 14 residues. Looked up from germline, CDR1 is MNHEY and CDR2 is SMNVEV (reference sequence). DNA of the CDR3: TGTGCCAGCAGTTTAACAGGGCTAGCGGGGGGCTACACCTTC. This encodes CASSLTGLAGGYTF.

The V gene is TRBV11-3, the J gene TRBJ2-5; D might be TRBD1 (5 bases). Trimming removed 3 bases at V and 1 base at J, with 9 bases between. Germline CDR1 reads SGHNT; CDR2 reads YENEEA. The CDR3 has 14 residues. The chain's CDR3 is CASSFKTVQETQYF. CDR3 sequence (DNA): TGTGCCAGCAGCTTTAAGACAGTCCAAGAGACCCAGTACTTC.

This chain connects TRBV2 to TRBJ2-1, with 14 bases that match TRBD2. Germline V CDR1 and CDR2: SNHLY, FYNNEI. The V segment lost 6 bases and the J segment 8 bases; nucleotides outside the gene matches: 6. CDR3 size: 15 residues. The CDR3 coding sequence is TGTGCCAGCAGGCCCGGGACTAGCGGGGGCGATGAGCAGTTCTTC. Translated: CASRPGTSGGDEQFF.

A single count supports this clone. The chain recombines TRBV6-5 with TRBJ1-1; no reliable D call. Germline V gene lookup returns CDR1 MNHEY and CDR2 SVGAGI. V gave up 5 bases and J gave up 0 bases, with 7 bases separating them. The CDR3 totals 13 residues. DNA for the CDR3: TGTGCCAGCAGTACCGTAGTGAACACTGAAGCTTTCTTT. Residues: CASSTVVNTEAFF.

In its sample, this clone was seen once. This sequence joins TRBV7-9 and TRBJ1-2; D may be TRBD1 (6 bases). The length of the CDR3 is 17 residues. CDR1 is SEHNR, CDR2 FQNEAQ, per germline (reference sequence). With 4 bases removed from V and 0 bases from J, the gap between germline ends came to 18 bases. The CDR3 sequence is CASSSHGQYLANYGYTF. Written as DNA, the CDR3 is TGTGCCAGCAGCTCCCATGGACAGTACTTAGCTAACTATGGCTACACCTTC.

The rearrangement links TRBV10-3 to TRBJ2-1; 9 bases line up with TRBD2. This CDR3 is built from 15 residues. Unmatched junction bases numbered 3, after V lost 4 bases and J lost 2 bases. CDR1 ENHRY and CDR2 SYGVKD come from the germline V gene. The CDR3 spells CAISGASGAYNEQFF. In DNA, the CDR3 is TGTGCCATCAGTGGGGCTAGCGGGGCCTACAATGAGCAGTTCTTC.

CDR3 DNA: TGTGCCAGCAGCTTGAGGGGGGGCCTTAGGGAGACCCAGTACTTC. It is translated as CASSLRGGLRETQYF. The chain has TRBV5-8 and TRBJ2-5, with D tentatively TRBD2 (7 bases). Trimming shortened V by 1 base and J by 5 bases, and 15 bases separated the two germline ends. CDR1 is SGHTS, CDR2 YDEGEE, per germline. The CDR3 covers 15 residues.

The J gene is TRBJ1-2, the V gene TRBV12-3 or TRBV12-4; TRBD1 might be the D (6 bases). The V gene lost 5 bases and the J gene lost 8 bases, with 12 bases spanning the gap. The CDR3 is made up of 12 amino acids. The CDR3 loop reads CASSMGQLGYTF. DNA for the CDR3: TGTGCCAGCAGTATGGGACAATTAGGCTACACCTTC.

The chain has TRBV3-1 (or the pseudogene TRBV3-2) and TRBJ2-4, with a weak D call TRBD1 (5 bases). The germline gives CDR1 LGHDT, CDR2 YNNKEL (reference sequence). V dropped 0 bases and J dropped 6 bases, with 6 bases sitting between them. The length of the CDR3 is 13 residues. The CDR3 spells CASSQDQGNIQYF. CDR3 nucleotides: TGTGCCAGCAGCCAAGATCAGGGAAACATTCAGTACTTC.

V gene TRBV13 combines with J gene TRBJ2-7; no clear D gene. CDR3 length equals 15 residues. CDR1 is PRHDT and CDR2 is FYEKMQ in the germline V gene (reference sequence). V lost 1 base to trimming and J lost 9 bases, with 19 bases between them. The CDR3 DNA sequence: TGTGCCAGCAGCTTAGCTGGCGGATTACGAGGTAGGCAGTACTTC. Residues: CASSLAGGLRGRQYF.

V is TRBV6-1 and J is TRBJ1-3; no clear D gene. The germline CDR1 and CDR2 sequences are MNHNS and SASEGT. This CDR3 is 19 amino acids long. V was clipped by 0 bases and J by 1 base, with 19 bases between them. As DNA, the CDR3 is TGTGCCAGCAGTGAAGCGCTTTCCGGGGAGCTGGGTTCTGGAAACACCATATATTTT. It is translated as CASSEALSGELGSGNTIYF.

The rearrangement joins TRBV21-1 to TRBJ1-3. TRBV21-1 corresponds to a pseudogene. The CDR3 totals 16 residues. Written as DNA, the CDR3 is TGTGCCAGCAGAGAGAGGCGGGGAAATTCTGGAAACACCATATATTTT. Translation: CASRERRGNSGNTIYF.